Each of the 21 T cell receptor beta chains below was sequenced from the same sample in a study of T cell responses to AZD1222 COVID-19 vaccine. Here immunoSEQ multiplex PCR was the method, and the copy in TCRdb shows in-frame clones only, minus some. The repertoire holds about 160,000 clones, with around 94% as singletons. Sequences were derived from peripheral blood, sampled 28 days after the second AZD1222 dose. The receptors shown here come from an adult who received the AZD1222 COVID-19 vaccine.

This clone was counted a single time. This sequence joins TRBV3-1 (or the pseudogene TRBV3-2) and TRBJ1-5; D is ambiguous. The CDR3 is made up of 14 amino acids. Trimming took 0 bases from V and 5 from J, leaving 8 bases between them. Germline V CDR1 and CDR2: LGHDT, YNNKEL (reference sequence). The CDR3 region has the DNA TGTGCCAGCAGCCAAGATACAACCGATCAGCCCCAGCATTTT. Translating gives CASSQDTTDQPQHF.

The chain combines TRBV18 with TRBJ1-1; D remains unclear. The germline V gene has CDR1 KGHSH and CDR2 LQKENI. V lost 1 base and J 1 base, leaving 7 bases between the germline ends. The CDR3 totals 14 residues. The CDR3 DNA reads TGTGCCAGCTCACCACAGGGTTCGAACACTGAAGCTTTCTTT. It specifies CASSPQGSNTEAFF.

The V and J genes are TRBV5-1 and TRBJ2-2, with D unresolved. The CDR3 covers 12 residues. CDR1 is SGHRS and CDR2 is YFSETQ in the germline V gene. V was trimmed by 1 base and J by 8 bases, leaving 6 bases between them. Here the CDR3 reads CASSLKIGELFF. CDR3 DNA sequence: TGCGCCAGCAGCTTGAAAATTGGGGAGCTGTTTTTT. The whole variable domain, filled in from reference TRBV5-1 and TRBJ2-2, reads KAGVTQTPRYLIKTRGQQVTLSCSPISGHRSVSWYQQTPGQGLQFLFEYFSETQRNKGNFPGRFSGRQFSNSRSEMNVSTLELGDSALYLCASSLKIGELFFGEGSRLTVL.

J is TRBJ2-7 and V is TRBV6-1; 8 bases agree with TRBD1. Germline V gene sequence: CDR1 MNHNS, CDR2 SASEGT. This CDR3 comprises 15 residues. With V trimmed by 2 bases and J by 2 bases, 5 bases remained unmatched. The CDR3 loop reads CASSEFQGATYEQYF. The CDR3 nucleotides read TGTGCCAGCAGTGAATTCCAGGGGGCGACCTACGAGCAGTACTTC.

V gene TRBV12-3 or TRBV12-4 combines with J gene TRBJ2-3, with D uncertain. V gave up 6 bases and J gave up 6 bases, with 10 bases separating them. The CDR3 is 12 amino acids. This CDR3 reads CASRPGWDTQYF. The CDR3 region has the DNA TGTGCCAGCAGACCCGGCTGGGATACGCAGTATTTT.

The chain has TRBV30 and TRBJ1-1; D is unclear. Germline lookup yields CDR1 GTSNPN and CDR2 SVGIG (reference sequence). The CDR3 totals 15 residues. Trimming removed 4 bases from V and 1 base from J, with 16 bases in between. CDR3 protein: CAWTPGWGANTEAFF. DNA of the CDR3: TGTGCCTGGACCCCGGGGTGGGGTGCGAACACTGAAGCTTTCTTT.

This clone was found a few times. V gene TRBV24-1 combines with J gene TRBJ2-7; 7 bases are shared with TRBD1. Germline V gives CDR1 KGHDR, CDR2 SFDVKD. V shed 3 bases, J shed 3 bases, and the junction held 7 bases outside the gene matches. The length of the CDR3 is 15 residues. This CDR3 is CATSDGWDSSYEQYF. The CDR3 DNA is TGTGCCACCAGTGATGGGTGGGACAGCAGCTACGAGCAGTACTTC.

The V gene is TRBV11-2, the J gene TRBJ2-7; D is perhaps TRBD2 (6 bases). This CDR3 is 19 amino acids long. CDR1 is SGHAT and CDR2 is FQNNGV in the germline V gene. The V end was cut by 4 bases, the J end by 6 bases, with 31 bases between. CDR3 coding DNA: TGTGCCAGCAGCTCTCGACTAGGCCGACGCATTAACGGGTCTGGCGAGCAGTACTTC. Translation gives CASSSRLGRRINGSGEQYF.

The V and J genes are TRBV29-1 and TRBJ1-1; D is possibly TRBD1 (5 bases). V dropped 3 bases and J dropped 0 bases, with 8 bases sitting between them. Germline V CDR1 and CDR2: SQVTM, ANQGSEA. The CDR3 totals 13 residues. CDR3 sequence: CSVEGRLNTEAFF. DNA of the CDR3: TGCAGCGTTGAGGGACGGTTGAACACTGAAGCTTTCTTT. The full variable domain, completed using reference TRBV29-1 and TRBJ1-1, is SAVISQKPSRDICQRGTSLTIQCQVDSQVTMMFWYRQQPGQSLTLIATANQGSEATYESGFVIDKFPISRPNLTFSTLTVSNMSPEDSSIYLCSVEGRLNTEAFFGQGTRLTVV.

The rearrangement links TRBV5-1 to TRBJ2-3; 8 positions agree with TRBD2. CDR3 length: 16 amino acids. Looked up from germline, CDR1 is SGHRS and CDR2 is YFSETQ. J lost 0 bases, V lost 4 bases, and 7 bases had no gene match. CDR3: CASSGRPSGSTDTQYF. CDR3 DNA sequence: TGCGCCAGCAGCGGGCGACCTAGCGGGAGCACAGATACGCAGTATTTT.

The rearrangement uses TRBV27 and TRBJ2-1, with D hard to call. The CDR3 length is 15 residues. V was pared by 3 bases and J by 12 bases, with 21 bases between. The germline CDR1 and CDR2 sequences are MNHEY and SMNVEV (reference sequence). The CDR3 loop is CASSFDGASAMVQFF. The CDR3 DNA sequence: TGTGCCAGCAGTTTCGATGGTGCCTCGGCTATGGTGCAGTTCTTC.

V gene TRBV7-9 combines with J gene TRBJ1-1; D gene unclear. Trimming removed 0 bases at V and 7 bases at J, with 12 bases between. This CDR3 is 14 amino acids long. The germline gives CDR1 SEHNR, CDR2 FQNEAQ (reference sequence). The CDR3 here is CASSLARELSEAFF. The CDR3 DNA follows: TGTGCCAGCAGCTTAGCCCGGGAGCTGAGTGAAGCTTTCTTT.

This chain uses TRBV7-9 with TRBJ2-3; D unclear. Germline V gives CDR1 SEHNR, CDR2 FQNEAQ (reference sequence). V lost 0 bases and J 1 base, leaving 8 bases between the germline ends. CDR3 length: 15 residues. The CDR3 loop is CASSLAEYGTDTQYF. The DNA for the CDR3 is TGTGCCAGCAGCTTAGCGGAGTATGGCACAGATACGCAGTATTTT. Using reference TRBV7-9 and TRBJ2-3 for the parts outside the CDR3, the full variable domain is DTGVSQNPRHKITKRGQNVTFRCDPISEHNRLYWYRQTLGQGPEFLTYFQNEAQLEKSRLLSDRFSAERPKGSFSTLEIQRTEQGDSAMYLCASSLAEYGTDTQYFGPGTRLTVL.

CDR3 residues: CASSLSGEETQYF. The CDR3 bases are TGTGCCAGCAGCTTATCCGGGGAAGAGACCCAGTACTTC. The chain uses TRBV11-2 and TRBJ2-5, with a possible D match to TRBD2 (5 bases). Germline CDR1 reads SGHAT; CDR2 reads FQNNGV. The CDR3 covers 13 residues. V was cut by 2 bases and J by 3 bases, with 7 bases left in between.

The gene calls are TRBV5-6 and TRBJ2-5; a weak D match, TRBD2 (6 bases). This CDR3 comprises 15 residues. V was pared by 1 base and J by 4 bases, with 14 bases between. Germline assignment: CDR1 SGHDT and CDR2 YYEEEE. CDR3 in DNA: TGTGCCAGCAGCTTGTACGGGTCCGGGGGAGAGACCCAGTACTTC. This codes for CASSLYGSGGETQYF.

In this sample, this clone turned up once. The chain recombines TRBV28 with TRBJ1-1; D is ambiguous. V shed 2 bases and J shed 0 bases, with 7 bases lying between them. CDR1 is MDHEN and CDR2 is SYDVKM in the germline V gene. The CDR3 has 14 amino acids. The CDR3 region has the DNA TGTGCCAGCAGTTTAGAACAAATGAACACTGAAGCTTTCTTT. Translation: CASSLEQMNTEAFF.

The chain has TRBV14 and TRBJ1-1; D remains ambiguous. V shed 2 bases and J shed 6 bases, with 7 bases lying between them. Germline values: CDR1 SGHDN, CDR2 FVKESK. The CDR3 consists of 12 residues. The CDR3 DNA reads TGTGCCAGCAGCCAAACCCGGGCTGAAGCTTTCTTT. Translating it yields CASSQTRAEAFF. The full variable domain, in which reference TRBV14 and TRBJ1-1 provide the parts outside the CDR3, is EAGVTQFPSHSVIEKGQTVTLRCDPISGHDNLYWYRRVMGKEIKFLLHFVKESKQDESGMPNNRFLAERTGGTYSTLKVQPAELEDSGVYFCASSQTRAEAFFGQGTRLTVV.

V is TRBV6-5 and J is TRBJ2-1, with D unresolved. This CDR3 comprises 14 residues. Germline V gene sequence: CDR1 MNHEY, CDR2 SVGAGI. Between the trimmed V and J ends, which lost 11 bases and 4 bases, there was a span of 18 bases. This chain's CDR3 is CASAAFKGYNEQFF. CDR3 in DNA: TGTGCCTCAGCCGCCTTTAAGGGATACAATGAGCAGTTCTTC.

The chain joins TRBV7-9 to TRBJ2-2; 8 bases agree with TRBD1. The CDR3 is 16 residues long. Germline CDR1 and CDR2: SEHNR and FQNEAQ (reference sequence). V lost 1 base, J lost 5 bases, and 6 bases stayed unmatched. CDR3 amino acids: CASSLEDRVYTGELFF. CDR3 DNA sequence: TGTGCCAGCAGCTTAGAGGACAGGGTCTATACCGGGGAGCTGTTTTTT.

This clone was detected only once. V usage is TRBV28 and J usage is TRBJ2-7; 11 nucleotides align to TRBD2. Germline V gene lookup returns CDR1 MDHEN and CDR2 SYDVKM. V trimming: 3 bases; J trimming: 2 bases; junction bases outside the gene matches: 6. The CDR3 extends over 16 amino acids. The DNA for the CDR3 is TGTGCCAGCAGTTTGTGGCTAGCGGGAGGACCCTACGAGCAGTACTTC. As protein: CASSLWLAGGPYEQYF.

The chain carries TRBV5-1 and TRBJ2-3, with TRBD2 matching over 9 bases. CDR1 and CDR2 (germline): SGHRS, YFSETQ. The CDR3 is made up of 16 amino acids. V lost 2 bases to trimming and J lost 4 bases; unmatched junction nucleotides: 8. This CDR3 is CASSFRGRGSADTQYF. CDR3 DNA: TGCGCCAGCAGCTTTCGCGGGAGGGGTAGCGCAGATACGCAGTATTTT.